This paragraph covers one T cell receptor (beta chain) sequence. The target of this receptor is not known. Base qualities are not provided; no much larger clone lies one nucleotide away. These reads were obtained on an Illumina NovaSeq 6000. TCRalpha and TCRbeta cDNA libraries were built by 5'RACE with constant-segment primers, adding sample barcodes and unique molecular identifiers. Trizol reagent was used to extract RNA from every sample. Library amplification was performed in two PCR steps, and a second sample barcode and Illumina TruSeq adapters were introduced in the second step. The libraries were sequenced on an Illumina NovaSeq using 2 x 150 bp paired-end reads. The source study handled its data this way. Reads were demultiplexed and collapsed into UMI-guided consensus sequences with migec v1.2.7. Using mixcr v2.1.11, UMI consensuses were aligned to TRA and TRB V and J templates and then assembled into clonotypes. A clonotype was counted as expanded or contracted only when both edgeR and NoisET called the clonotype significant, with the noise models trained on biological replicates. edgeR calls used a false discovery rate-adjusted p below 0.01 and a log2 fold-change threshold of 1. PCA with hierarchical clustering of max-normalized trajectories of the 1000 most abundant clonotypes was used as exploratory dynamics analysis. The CD4 or CD8 phenotype of responding clones was assigned using the separately sequenced CD4+ and CD8+ repertoires. Using fastp trimming at Q25 and MiXCR clonotype assembly, TCRdb reanalyzed the public sequencing data and kept in-frame beta chains. Rows with one shared CDR3 protein collapse into an entry with the most common genes and DNA. The V and J calls and clone size come from TCRdb's table, not from the authors' own analysis. The sample table contains 500,000 to 650,000 distinct CDR3 sequences; only one count was recorded for about 20% of them. The ten largest clones represent approximately 8.4% of the sample.

Trimming removed 1 base from V and 5 bases from J, leaving 12 bases between the germline ends. The germline V gene sets CDR1 to SGHRS and CDR2 to YFSETQ. Including cysteine and phenylalanine, the CDR3 has 14 amino acids. CDR3 DNA is the only sequence kept; it has 42 bases, read in frame from the first base. This sample was included in a study of T-cell memory formation after mild COVID-19 (dated by TCRdb to the early 2020s). As for the study more broadly: Most TCR sequence clusters were specific to one of the two donors. Two young, previously healthy adult volunteers, one female and one male, were included in the cohort. In two donors, T-cell clones that expanded and contracted after mild COVID-19 were followed by sequencing TCRalpha and TCRbeta repertoires longitudinally.

Study-level results and caveats: Some responding clones were detected in pre-infection memory, suggesting pre-existing cross-reactive memory T cells joined the SARS-CoV-2 response. From day 15 to 85, contracting clones showed balanced CD4/CD8 phenotypes, whereas a second wave of clones that expanded from day 15 to 37 leaned towards CD4+. SARS-CoV-2 specificity of the second-wave clones peaking on day 37 was not confirmed. Contracting CD4+ clones were located mainly in the CM and EM memory subsets, whereas CD8+ clones were found to be enriched in EMRA. The study included only a couple of mild cases, and larger cohorts that include severe cases with pre-infection samples were judged to be necessary.

Ficoll-Paque density gradient centrifugation was the method used to isolate PBMCs. Sample: PBMCs or a T cell subset sorted from them (not recorded which). This clonotype was obtained from an adult woman who had mild COVID-19 (a few samples of this study predate the infection). The sample titles of this study are shuffled in the database, so cell type and time point are left out; the donor was told from shared clones. The chain links TRBV5-1 with TRBJ1-1; TRBD1 is possibly the D segment (5 matching bases). In nucleotides, the sequence is TGCGCCAGCAGCTTGATGGGGCCAGAGACTGAAGCTTTCTTT. The resulting protein is CASSLMGPETEAFF. Reference TRBV5-1 and TRBJ1-1 proteins supply the regions before and after the CDR3; the full variable domain is: KAGVTQTPRYLIKTRGQQVTLSCSPISGHRSVSWYQQTPGQGLQFLFEYFSETQRNKGNFPGRFSGRQFSNSRSEMNVSTLELGDSALYLCASSLMGPETEAFFGQGTRLTVV.